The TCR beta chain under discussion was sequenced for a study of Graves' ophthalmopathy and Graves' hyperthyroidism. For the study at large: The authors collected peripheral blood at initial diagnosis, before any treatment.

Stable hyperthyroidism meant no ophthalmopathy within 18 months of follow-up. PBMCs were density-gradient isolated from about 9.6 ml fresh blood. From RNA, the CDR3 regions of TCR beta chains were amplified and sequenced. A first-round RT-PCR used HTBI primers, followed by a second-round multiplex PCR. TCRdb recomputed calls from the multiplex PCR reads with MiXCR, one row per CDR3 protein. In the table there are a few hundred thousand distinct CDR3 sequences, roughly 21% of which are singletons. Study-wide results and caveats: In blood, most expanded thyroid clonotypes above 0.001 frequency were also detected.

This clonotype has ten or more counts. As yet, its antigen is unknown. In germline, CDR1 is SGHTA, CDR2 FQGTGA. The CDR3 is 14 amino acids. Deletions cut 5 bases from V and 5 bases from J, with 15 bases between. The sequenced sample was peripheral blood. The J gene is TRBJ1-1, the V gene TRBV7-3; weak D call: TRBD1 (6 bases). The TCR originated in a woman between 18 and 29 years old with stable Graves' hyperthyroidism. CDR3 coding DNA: TGTGCCAGCAGCCTACAGGGAGTTGGAACTGAAGCTTTCTTT. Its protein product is CASSLQGVGTEAFF.